The clone carrying this T cell receptor (beta chain) has only a few counts. Using immunoSEQ multiplex PCR, the repertoire was profiled, and TCRdb retains in-frame clones only, with some absent. The table lists 120,000 or so clones, about 94% of them singletons. Germline CDR1 LGHDT, CDR2 YNNKEL (reference sequence). V was clipped by 8 bases and J by 0 bases; unmatched bases: 6. The CDR3 sequence is 14 residues long. This record belongs to a study of T cell responses to AZD1222 COVID-19 vaccine. The TCR sequence derives from an adult who received the AZD1222 COVID-19 vaccine. The chain couples TRBV3-1 (or the pseudogene TRBV3-2) to TRBJ1-1, with 7 positions matching TRBD1. This specimen consisted of peripheral blood, obtained 28 days after the second AZD1222 dose. The CDR3 loop is CASVPGGVNTEAFF. CDR3 DNA sequence: TGTGCCAGCGTCCCAGGGGGGGTGAACACTGAAGCTTTCTTT.